This T cell receptor (beta chain) was profiled in a study of blood T cell repertoires in COVID-19. Trimming cost V 3 bases and J 9 bases; bases outside gene matches: 5. Germline loops: CDR1 SEHNR, CDR2 FQNEAQ (reference sequence). The CDR3 spans 14 residues. Measured with immunoSEQ multiplex PCR; TCRdb has only the in-frame clones, and not every one. The data contain over 120,000 clones, roughly four fifths of them singletons. The sample comprised peripheral blood. This clonotype was sampled from a woman of 80 years or more with acute or convalescent COVID-19. V and J are TRBV7-9 and TRBJ1-6; TRBD1 matches 7 bases. The CDR3 spells CASSFNRGPSPLHF. The CDR3 bases are TGTGCCAGCAGCTTCAACAGGGGCCCTTCACCCCTCCACTTT.